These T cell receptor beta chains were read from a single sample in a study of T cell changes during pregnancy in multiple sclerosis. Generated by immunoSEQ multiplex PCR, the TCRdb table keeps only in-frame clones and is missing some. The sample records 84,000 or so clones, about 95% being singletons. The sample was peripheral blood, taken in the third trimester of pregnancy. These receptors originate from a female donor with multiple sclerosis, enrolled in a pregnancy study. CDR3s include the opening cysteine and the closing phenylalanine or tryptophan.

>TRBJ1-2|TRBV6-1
CASFPARDFYGYTF
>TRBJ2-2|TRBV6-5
CASRSEWVTGELFF
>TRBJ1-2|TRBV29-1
CSVWDGGRGYTF
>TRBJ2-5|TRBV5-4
CASSFTDQETQYF
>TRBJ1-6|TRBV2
CASSAANRDSPLHF
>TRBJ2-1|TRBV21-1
CASSKNIRGTSGGAGEQFF
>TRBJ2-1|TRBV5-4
CASSLGRSFYNEQFF
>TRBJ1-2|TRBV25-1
CASRGQLNYGYTF
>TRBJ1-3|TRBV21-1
CASSKGTGFIGNTIYF
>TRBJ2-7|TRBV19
CASSIGWQASSYEQYF
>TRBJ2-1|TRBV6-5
CASSYGQSPYNEQFF
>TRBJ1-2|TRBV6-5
CASSYSTNYGYTF
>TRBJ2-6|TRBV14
CASSKAGTGLAGANVLTF
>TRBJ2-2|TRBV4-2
CASSQALLGELFF
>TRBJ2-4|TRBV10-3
CAISEQGKNIQYF
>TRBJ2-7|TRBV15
CATSRATGEQYF
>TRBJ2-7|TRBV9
CASSVATDTYEQYF
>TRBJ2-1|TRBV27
CASSFSRGNTYNEQFF
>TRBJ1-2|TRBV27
CASSFRDFYGYTF
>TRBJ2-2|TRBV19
CASTHSGQTGELFF
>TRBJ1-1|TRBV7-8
CASSFPTENTEAFF
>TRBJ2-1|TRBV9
CASSVGQVQGNEQFF
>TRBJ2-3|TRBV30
CAAGPADTQYF
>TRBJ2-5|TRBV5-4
CASSLKQVQETQYF
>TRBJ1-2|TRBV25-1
CASSEYPQRDGYTF
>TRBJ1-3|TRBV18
CASSPAGGPGNTIYF
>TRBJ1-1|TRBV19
CASLGNRGFSFF
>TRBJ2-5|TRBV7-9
CASSLTGTSGGKRETQYF
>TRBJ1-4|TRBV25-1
CASTRGPANEKLFF
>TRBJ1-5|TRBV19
CASSTGGNQPQHF
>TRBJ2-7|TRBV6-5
CASSYSGGAEQYF
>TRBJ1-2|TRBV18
CASSQQGNYGYTF
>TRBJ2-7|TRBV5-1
CASSGGQGLRGYEQYF
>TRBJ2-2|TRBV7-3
CASSSTGTGELFF
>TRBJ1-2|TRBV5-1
CASRPGQANYGYTF
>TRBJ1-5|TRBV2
CASSATGEVQPQHF
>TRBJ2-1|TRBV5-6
CASSGGTGNEQFF
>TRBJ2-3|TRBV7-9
CASSLGRGGGTDTQYF
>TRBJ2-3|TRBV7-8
CASSLDSGGVFADTQYF
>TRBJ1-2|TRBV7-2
CASSLVGAGGGYTF
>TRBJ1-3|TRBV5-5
CASSSGEAGNTIYF
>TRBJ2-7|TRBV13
CASSLGRDYEQYF
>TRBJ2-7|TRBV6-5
CASSYGGQGAAEQYF
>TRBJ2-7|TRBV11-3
CASSSSYRGSYEQYF
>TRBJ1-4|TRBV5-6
CASSAAGGTGEKLFF
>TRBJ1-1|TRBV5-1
CASGDINTEAFF
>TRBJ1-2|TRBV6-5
CASSYVGGNYGYTF
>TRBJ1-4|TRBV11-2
CASSQGVTTNEKLFF
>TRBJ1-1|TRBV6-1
CASTGDTEAFF
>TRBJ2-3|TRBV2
CASRRDYNTDTQYF
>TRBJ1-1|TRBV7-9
CASSQGNTEAFF